Below, 29 T cell receptor beta chains from the same sample are listed, as sequenced in a study of a mutant IDH1 vaccine in newly diagnosed glioma. Time point given: baseline, week 1 (first vaccination visit). Treatment denoted: pre-vaccination baseline after standard-of-care therapy. The data were produced by immunoSEQ multiplex PCR, yet TCRdb's version contains in-frame clones alone and is incomplete. The data hold roughly 99,000 clones, with about 87% observed a single time. The sample here was PBMCs, taken from a glioma patient treated with radiotherapy, temozolomide or both. The receptor set was obtained from a woman aged 45-65 years with glioma.

J is TRBJ2-7 and V is TRBV11-2; no clear D gene. The CDR3 runs 11 residues. Trimming pared 5 bases from V and 2 bases from J, leaving 4 bases between. The germline gives CDR1 SGHAT, CDR2 FQNNGV. The CDR3 nucleotides read TGTGCCAGCAGCGGGACCTACGAGCAGTACTTC. Translation gives CASSGTYEQYF.

The chain carries TRBV5-1 and TRBJ1-5; D may be TRBD1 (5 bases). Germline values: CDR1 SGHRS, CDR2 YFSETQ. V dropped 2 bases and J dropped 8 bases, with 14 bases sitting between them. There are 14 residues in the CDR3. The CDR3 DNA reads as TGCGCCAGCAGCTTAGTGCCGGGAGGGGAGCCCCAGCATTTT. Encoded protein: CASSLVPGGEPQHF.

This clone appeared a single time. The chain combines TRBV2 with TRBJ2-5; 16 positions agree with TRBD2. V gave up 6 bases and J gave up 4 bases; unmatched junction bases: 5. This CDR3 comprises 16 residues. Per germline, CDR1 SNHLY and CDR2 FYNNEI. CDR3 residues: CASRGGTSGRGETQYF. The CDR3 DNA follows: TGTGCCAGCAGGGGAGGGACTAGCGGGAGGGGAGAGACCCAGTACTTC.

V is TRBV4-1 and J is TRBJ2-1; D may match TRBD1 or TRBD2 (5 bases each). V lost 4 bases, J lost 1 base, and 17 bases lay in between. Per germline, CDR1 MGHRA and CDR2 YSYEKL. The length of the CDR3 is 17 residues. CDR3 DNA: TGCGCCAGCAGCCTGGGACGGCCCACACCATCCTACAATGAGCAGTTCTTC. Its translation: CASSLGRPTPSYNEQFF.

This sequence joins TRBV7-3 and TRBJ2-2, with 9 nucleotides matching TRBD1. From germline, CDR1 is SGHTA and CDR2 FQGTGA. Trimming cost V 5 bases and J 4 bases; bases outside gene matches: 5. This CDR3 region has 15 residues. CDR3 nucleotide sequence: TGTGCCAGCAGCCCGGACAGGGGACCCACCGGGGAGCTGTTTTTT. It codes for CASSPDRGPTGELFF.

A note on this clone: Because the CDR3's place on the DNA is in doubt, the DNA is left out and the CDR3 is given as listed by TCRdb. The chain combines TRBV25-1 with TRBJ2-5; TRBD2, the table's D call, lacks a check against the DNA. Germline CDR1 reads MGHDK; CDR2 reads SYGVNS. The CDR3 has 15 amino acids, counting both end residues. The CDR3 sequence: CASSSSRVREETQYF.

The rearrangement joins TRBV5-4 to TRBJ2-2, with D maybe TRBD2 (6 bases). CDR3 length: 14 amino acids. Trimming cost V 2 bases and J 4 bases, with 9 bases left between them. Germline CDR1 and CDR2: SGHNT and YYREEE (reference sequence). CDR3 loop: CASSFAGGTGELFF. CDR3 DNA: TGTGCCAGCAGCTTTGCCGGGGGCACCGGGGAGCTGTTTTTT.

The chain recombines TRBV28 with TRBJ2-7, with D tentatively TRBD1 or TRBD2 (5 bases each). Deletions cut 6 bases from V and 7 bases from J, with 13 bases between. Germline V gives CDR1 MDHEN, CDR2 SYDVKM. The CDR3 spans 12 residues. The CDR3 coding sequence is TGTGCCAGCAGCCAAGGGGAGAATGAGCAGTACTTC. Translation gives CASSQGENEQYF.

This CDR3 reads CAITERAGGAWNTGELFF. The DNA of the CDR3 is TGTGCCATCACCGAAAGGGCGGGAGGGGCCTGGAACACCGGGGAGCTGTTTTTT. This sequence joins TRBV10-3 and TRBJ2-2, with 9 bases matching TRBD2. CDR3 length: 18 amino acids. V lost 7 bases to trimming and J lost 1 base; unmatched junction nucleotides: 13. Germline V gene data show CDR1 as ENHRY and CDR2 as SYGVKD.

In nucleotides, the CDR3 is TGTGCCTGGAGTGTCAGGGTCAACACTGAAGCTTTCTTT. It specifies CAWSVRVNTEAFF. This sequence joins TRBV30 and TRBJ1-1, with D tentatively TRBD1 (5 bases). V was clipped by 0 bases and J by 2 bases, with 7 bases between them. The CDR3 loop spans 13 amino acids. The V gene's germline CDR1 is GTSNPN and CDR2 SVGIG (reference sequence).

This clone was observed a single time. The chain couples TRBV6-1 to TRBJ2-1; 7 bases agree with TRBD1. CDR3 length: 16 residues. V lost 1 base, J lost 9 bases, and 12 bases stayed unmatched. The germline gives CDR1 MNHNS, CDR2 SASEGT. The CDR3 nucleotides read TGTGCCAGCAGTGAAGAACAGGGGCCGAAATTACCTGAGCAGTTCTTC. It codes for CASSEEQGPKLPEQFF.

This rearrangement joins TRBV28 to TRBJ1-2, with TRBD1 matching over 7 bases. The germline gives CDR1 MDHEN, CDR2 SYDVKM. This CDR3 contains 16 residues. The ends lost 6 bases at V and 3 bases at J; junction bases unmatched: 13. The CDR3 here is CASRGQKVRVDYGYTF. CDR3 DNA: TGTGCCAGCAGGGGACAGAAGGTGAGGGTAGACTATGGCTACACCTTC.

V gene TRBV2 combines with J gene TRBJ1-1; D gene uncertain. Germline CDR1 SNHLY, CDR2 FYNNEI. V was cut by 6 bases and J by 7 bases, with 12 bases left in between. CDR3 length: 12 residues. The CDR3 DNA sequence: TGTGCCAGCAGATCCGAACGCCATGAAGCTTTCTTT. This translates into CASRSERHEAFF.

The chain links TRBV9 to TRBJ2-7; the D call may be TRBD1 or TRBD2 (5 bases each). The CDR3 spans 13 residues. Germline V gene lookup returns CDR1 SGDLS and CDR2 YYNGEE. The V and J ends lost 3 bases and 3 bases respectively, with 10 bases between them. The CDR3 DNA reads as TGTGCCAGCAGCGCATGGGACGGCTACGAGCAGTACTTC. Protein: CASSAWDGYEQYF.

This clone appeared a single time. The chain is built from TRBV19 and TRBJ2-5, with D perhaps being TRBD1 or TRBD2 (5 bases each). The CDR3 length is 15 residues. Trimming stripped 6 bases from V and 4 bases from J, with 18 bases between. Per the germline V gene, CDR1 is LNHDA and CDR2 is SQIVND (reference sequence). The CDR3 DNA is TGTGCCAGTAGGGACCGGGGCTCCAAGCTAGAGACCCAGTACTTC. Encoded protein: CASRDRGSKLETQYF.

V usage is TRBV7-9 and J usage is TRBJ1-4, with D hard to call. CDR1 is SEHNR, CDR2 FQNEAQ, per germline (reference sequence). The CDR3 loop spans 16 amino acids. V dropped 2 bases and J dropped 0 bases, with 10 bases sitting between them. The CDR3 sequence is CASSLFYGATNEKLFF. The CDR3 DNA is TGTGCCAGCAGCTTATTCTACGGCGCAACTAATGAAAAACTGTTTTTT.

This clone came up a few times. The chain combines TRBV6-1 with TRBJ1-1; a weak D match, TRBD1 (6 bases). Germline V lookup: CDR1 MNHNS, CDR2 SASEGT. The V end was cut by 4 bases, the J end by 7 bases, with 19 bases between. This CDR3 has 15 residues. CDR3 sequence reads: CASSGSGAGFGEAFF. CDR3 nucleotides: TGTGCCAGCAGTGGCTCGGGGGCGGGTTTCGGTGAAGCTTTCTTT.

This clone was counted a few times. The chain employs TRBV19 and TRBJ1-5; 7 positions agree with TRBD1. The CDR3 consists of 15 residues. The V segment lost 5 bases and the J segment 0 bases; nucleotides outside the gene matches: 4. CDR1 LNHDA and CDR2 SQIVND come from the germline V gene (reference sequence). CDR3 amino acids: CASSVGQNSNQPQHF. The CDR3 bases are TGTGCCAGTAGTGTGGGACAGAATAGCAATCAGCCCCAGCATTTT.

This chain connects TRBV9 to TRBJ1-6, with D perhaps TRBD1 (5 bases). V was shortened by 4 bases and J by 7 bases, with 18 bases between the two germline ends. CDR1 and CDR2 (germline): SGDLS, YYNGEE. This CDR3 is 16 amino acids long. CDR3 nucleotides: TGTGCCAGCAGCCCAAGACGGGCAGGGAGGAATTCACCCCTCCACTTT. Translating it yields CASSPRRAGRNSPLHF.

J is TRBJ2-2 and V is TRBV10-3; 7 nucleotides match TRBD1. Germline values: CDR1 ENHRY, CDR2 SYGVKD. The CDR3 is made up of 16 amino acids. J lost 3 bases, V lost 0 bases, and 4 bases had no gene match. The CDR3 DNA sequence: TGTGCCATCAGTGAGTCGAAGACAGGGTACACCGGGGAGCTGTTTTTT. It yields the protein CAISESKTGYTGELFF.

The V and J genes are TRBV28 and TRBJ1-5; the D is unclear. The CDR3 runs 14 residues. CDR1 and CDR2 (germline): MDHEN, SYDVKM. V shed 3 bases and J shed 4 bases, with 10 bases lying between them. This CDR3 is CASSFLTENQPQHF. CDR3 bases: TGTGCCAGCAGTTTTCTAACAGAAAATCAGCCCCAGCATTTT. Looking up the rest from reference TRBV28 and TRBJ1-5 gives the full variable domain: DVKVTQSSRYLVKRTGEKVFLECVQDMDHENMFWYRQDPGLGLRLIYFSYDVKMKEKGDIPEGYSVSREKKERFSLILESASTNQTSMYLCASSFLTENQPQHFGDGTRLSIL.

This clone showed up just once. V and J are TRBV7-3 and TRBJ2-1; tentatively, D is TRBD1 (6 bases). From germline, CDR1 is SGHTA and CDR2 FQGTGA. This CDR3 region has 16 residues. Trimming took 1 base from V and 9 from J, leaving 19 bases between them. The CDR3 sequence is CASSLRSRGLNGEQFF. CDR3 nucleotides: TGTGCCAGCAGCTTAAGAAGCAGGGGTTTGAACGGTGAGCAGTTCTTC.

The chain carries TRBV10-3 and TRBJ2-1, with 7 bases aligning to TRBD2. This CDR3 region has 16 residues. Germline CDR1 reads ENHRY; CDR2 reads SYGVKD. V dropped 8 bases and J dropped 5; count of bases not matched to a gene: 15. CDR3 coding DNA: TGTGCCATCGGGGTGGGGCTAGCGGCCGTAAACAATGAGCAGTTCTTC. Translated, it gives CAIGVGLAAVNNEQFF.

The chain combines TRBV27 with TRBJ2-1, with 8 bases fitting TRBD2. CDR1 and CDR2 (germline): MNHEY, SMNVEV (reference sequence). The V gene end was trimmed by 6 bases and the J gene end by 1 base; junction bases not matched to a gene: 2. This CDR3 comprises 14 residues. The CDR3 is CASRPGGSYNEQFF. As DNA, the CDR3 is TGTGCCAGCAGGCCGGGAGGGTCCTACAATGAGCAGTTCTTC.

The chain employs TRBV27 and TRBJ1-2; the match to TRBD1 covers 9 bases. CDR3 size: 13 residues. V lost 7 bases to trimming and J lost 7 bases; unmatched junction nucleotides: 7. The germline gives CDR1 MNHEY, CDR2 SMNVEV (reference sequence). CDR3 amino acids: CASKTGGRGGYTF. In DNA form, the CDR3 reads TGTGCCAGCAAAACAGGGGGCAGGGGTGGCTACACCTTC.

The rearrangement joins TRBV29-1 to TRBJ2-1; 15 nucleotides agree with TRBD2. V gave up 5 bases and J gave up 3 bases; unmatched junction bases: 8. The CDR3 loop spans 17 amino acids. CDR1 is SQVTM, CDR2 ANQGSEA, per germline. Written as DNA, the CDR3 is TGCAGCGTTCTCGGACTAGCGGGAGGGCTGGGCTACAATGAGCAGTTCTTC. It yields the protein CSVLGLAGGLGYNEQFF.

The chain links TRBV10-3 to TRBJ2-6; D is possibly TRBD1 or TRBD2 (6 bases each). The germline gives CDR1 ENHRY, CDR2 SYGVKD. Trimming cost V 10 bases and J 2 bases, with 15 bases left between them. The CDR3 consists of 15 residues. The CDR3 sequence is CATESGEAGANVLTF. The CDR3 DNA follows: TGTGCCACCGAATCAGGGGAGGCTGGGGCCAACGTCCTGACTTTC.

The gene calls are TRBV6-5 and TRBJ2-7; D tentatively reads TRBD1 or TRBD2 (5 bases each). Trimming removed 5 bases at V and 5 bases at J, with 16 bases between. In germline, CDR1 is MNHEY, CDR2 SVGAGI. The CDR3 extends over 14 amino acids. CDR3 sequence: CASSPNEGPDEQYF. The CDR3 region has the DNA TGTGCCAGCAGTCCCAACGAGGGACCGGACGAGCAGTACTTC.

The V call is TRBV5-6, the J call TRBJ1-3, with D perhaps TRBD1 (5 bases). Trimming removed 0 bases from V and 0 bases from J, with 10 bases in between. This CDR3 is built from 16 residues. CDR1 SGHDT and CDR2 YYEEEE come from the germline V gene. The CDR3 loop reads CASSLAGTNSGNTIYF. CDR3 bases: TGTGCCAGCAGCTTGGCAGGGACCAACTCTGGAAACACCATATATTTT. The complete variable domain, with remaining parts taken from reference TRBV5-6 and TRBJ1-3, reads DAGVTQSPTHLIKTRGQQVTLRCSPKSGHDTVSWYQQALGQGPQFIFQYYEEEERQRGNFPDRFSGHQFPNYSSELNVNALLLGDSALYLCASSLAGTNSGNTIYFGEGSWLTVV.